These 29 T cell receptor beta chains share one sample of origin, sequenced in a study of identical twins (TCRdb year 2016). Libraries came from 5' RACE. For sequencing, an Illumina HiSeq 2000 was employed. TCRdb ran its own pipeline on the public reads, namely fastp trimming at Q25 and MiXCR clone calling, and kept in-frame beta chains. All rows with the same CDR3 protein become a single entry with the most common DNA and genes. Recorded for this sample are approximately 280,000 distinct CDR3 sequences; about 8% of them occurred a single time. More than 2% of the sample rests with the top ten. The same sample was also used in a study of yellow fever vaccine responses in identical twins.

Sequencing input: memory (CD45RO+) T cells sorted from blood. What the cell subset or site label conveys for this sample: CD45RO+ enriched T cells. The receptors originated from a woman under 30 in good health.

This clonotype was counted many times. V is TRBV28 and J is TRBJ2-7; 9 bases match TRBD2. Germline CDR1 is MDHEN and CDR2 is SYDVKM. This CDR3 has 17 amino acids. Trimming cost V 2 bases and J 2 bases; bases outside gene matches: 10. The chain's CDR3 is CASSLGGSTSGPYEQYF. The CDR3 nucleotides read TGTGCCAGCAGTTTAGGAGGCTCGACTAGCGGTCCCTACGAGCAGTACTTC. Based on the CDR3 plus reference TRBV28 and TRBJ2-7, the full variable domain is DVKVTQSSRYLVKRTGEKVFLECVQDMDHENMFWYRQDPGLGLRLIYFSYDVKMKEKGDIPEGYSVSREKKERFSLILESASTNQTSMYLCASSLGGSTSGPYEQYFGPGTRLTVT.

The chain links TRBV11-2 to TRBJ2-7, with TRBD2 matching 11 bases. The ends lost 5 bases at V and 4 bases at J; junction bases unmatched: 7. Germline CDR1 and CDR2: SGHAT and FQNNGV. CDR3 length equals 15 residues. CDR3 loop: CASSLSGLADYEQYF. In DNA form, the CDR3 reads TGTGCCAGCAGCCTGTCGGGACTAGCGGATTACGAGCAGTACTTC.

CDR3 sequence (DNA): TGCAGTGCTGGCGCTCATATTGGGACTAGCTACGAGCAGTACTTC. It yields the protein CSAGAHIGTSYEQYF. The V and J genes are TRBV20-1 and TRBJ2-7; 8 nucleotides align to TRBD2. The germline V gene encodes CDR1 DFQATT and CDR2 SNEGSKA (reference sequence). J gave up 3 bases and V 5 bases, and 12 bases lay outside the gene matches. CDR3 length: 15 residues.

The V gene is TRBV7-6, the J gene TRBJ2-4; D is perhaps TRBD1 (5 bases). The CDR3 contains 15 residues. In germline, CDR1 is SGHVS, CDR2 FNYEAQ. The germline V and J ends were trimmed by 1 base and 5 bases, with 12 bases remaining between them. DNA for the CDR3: TGTGCCAGCAGCTTAGGGGGCAGGGAACAAAACATTCAGTACTTC. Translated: CASSLGGREQNIQYF.

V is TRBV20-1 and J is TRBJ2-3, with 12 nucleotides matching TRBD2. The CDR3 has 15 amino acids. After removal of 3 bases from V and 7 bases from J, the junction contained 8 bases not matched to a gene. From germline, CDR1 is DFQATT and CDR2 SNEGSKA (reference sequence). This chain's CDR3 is CSASRTSGATNTQYF. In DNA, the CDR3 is TGCAGTGCTAGCAGGACTAGCGGGGCCACGAATACGCAGTATTTT.

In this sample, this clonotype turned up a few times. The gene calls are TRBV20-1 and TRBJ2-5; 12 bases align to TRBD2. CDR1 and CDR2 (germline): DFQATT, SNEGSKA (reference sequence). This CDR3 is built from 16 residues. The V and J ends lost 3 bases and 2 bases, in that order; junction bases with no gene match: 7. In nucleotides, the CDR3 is TGCAGTGCTAGTTCTCATGGACTAGCGGGGCAAGAGACCCAGTACTTC. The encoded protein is CSASSHGLAGQETQYF.

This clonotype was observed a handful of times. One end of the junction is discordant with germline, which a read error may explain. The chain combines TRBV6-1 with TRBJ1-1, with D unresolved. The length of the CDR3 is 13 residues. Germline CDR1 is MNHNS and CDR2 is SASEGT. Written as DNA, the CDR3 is TGTGCCAGCGGTGAGGTCCTGAACACTGAAGCTTTCTTT. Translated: CASGEVLNTEAFF.

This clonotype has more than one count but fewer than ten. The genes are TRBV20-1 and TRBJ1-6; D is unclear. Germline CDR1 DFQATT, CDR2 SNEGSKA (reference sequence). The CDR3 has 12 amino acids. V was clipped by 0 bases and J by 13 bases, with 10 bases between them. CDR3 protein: CSARDVGRPLHF. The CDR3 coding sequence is TGCAGTGCTAGAGACGTCGGAAGGCCCCTCCACTTT.

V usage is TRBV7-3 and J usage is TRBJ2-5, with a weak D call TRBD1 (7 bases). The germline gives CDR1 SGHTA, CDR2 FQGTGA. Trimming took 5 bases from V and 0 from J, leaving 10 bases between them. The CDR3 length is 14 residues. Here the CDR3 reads CASSRGTDQETQYF. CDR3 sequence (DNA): TGTGCCAGCAGCCGCGGGACAGACCAAGAGACCCAGTACTTC. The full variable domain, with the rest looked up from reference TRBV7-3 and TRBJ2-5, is GAGVSQTPSNKVTEKGKYVELRCDPISGHTALYWYRQSLGQGPEFLIYFQGTGAADDSGLPNDRFFAVRPEGSVSTLKIQRTERGDSAVYLCASSRGTDQETQYFGPGTRLLVL.

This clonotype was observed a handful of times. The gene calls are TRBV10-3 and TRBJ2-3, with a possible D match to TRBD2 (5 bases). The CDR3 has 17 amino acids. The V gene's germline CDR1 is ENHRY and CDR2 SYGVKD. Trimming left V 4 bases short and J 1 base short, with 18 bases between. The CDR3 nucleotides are TGTGCCATCAGTGCCCGAGTGGGTAGCGCGGGCACAGATACGCAGTATTTT. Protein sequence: CAISARVGSAGTDTQYF.

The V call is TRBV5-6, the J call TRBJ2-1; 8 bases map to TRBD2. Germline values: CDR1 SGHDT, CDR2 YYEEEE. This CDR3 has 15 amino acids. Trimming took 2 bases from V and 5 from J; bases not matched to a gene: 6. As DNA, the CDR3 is TGTGCCAGCAGCTTTTCTAGCGGGTCTCACAATGAGCAGTTCTTC. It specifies CASSFSSGSHNEQFF.

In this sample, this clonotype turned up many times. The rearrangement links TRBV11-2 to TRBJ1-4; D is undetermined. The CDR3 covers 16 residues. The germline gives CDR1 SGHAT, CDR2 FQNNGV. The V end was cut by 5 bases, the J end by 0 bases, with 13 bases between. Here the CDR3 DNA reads TGTGCCAGCAGCGAAAGGGTGTCAGCAACTAATGAAAAACTGTTTTTT. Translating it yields CASSERVSATNEKLFF.

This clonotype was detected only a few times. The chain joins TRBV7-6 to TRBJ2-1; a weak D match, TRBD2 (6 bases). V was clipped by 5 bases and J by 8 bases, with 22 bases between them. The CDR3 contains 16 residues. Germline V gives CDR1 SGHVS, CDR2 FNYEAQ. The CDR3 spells CASSQGPTQGGDEQFF. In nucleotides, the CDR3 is TGTGCCAGCAGCCAAGGGCCAACACAAGGAGGGGATGAGCAGTTCTTC.

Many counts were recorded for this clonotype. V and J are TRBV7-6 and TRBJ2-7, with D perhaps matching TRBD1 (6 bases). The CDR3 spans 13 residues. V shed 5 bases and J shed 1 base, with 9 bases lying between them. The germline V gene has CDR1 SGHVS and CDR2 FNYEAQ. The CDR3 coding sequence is TGTGCCAGCAGCGTACAGGGTTCCTACGAGCAGTACTTC. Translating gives CASSVQGSYEQYF.

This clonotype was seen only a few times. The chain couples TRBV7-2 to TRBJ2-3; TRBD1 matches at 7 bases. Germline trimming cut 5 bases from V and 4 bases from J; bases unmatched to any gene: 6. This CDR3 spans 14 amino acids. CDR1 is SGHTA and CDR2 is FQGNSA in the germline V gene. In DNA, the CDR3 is TGTGCCAGCAGCCGACAGGGATGGCCAGATACGCAGTATTTT. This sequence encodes CASSRQGWPDTQYF.

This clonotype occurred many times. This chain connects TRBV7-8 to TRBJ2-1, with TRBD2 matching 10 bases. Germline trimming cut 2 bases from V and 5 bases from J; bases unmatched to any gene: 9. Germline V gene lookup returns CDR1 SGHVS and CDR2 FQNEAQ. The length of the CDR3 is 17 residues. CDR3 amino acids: CASSLKREGPQNNEQFF. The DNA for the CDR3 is TGTGCCAGCAGCTTAAAGCGGGAGGGCCCTCAGAACAATGAGCAGTTCTTC.

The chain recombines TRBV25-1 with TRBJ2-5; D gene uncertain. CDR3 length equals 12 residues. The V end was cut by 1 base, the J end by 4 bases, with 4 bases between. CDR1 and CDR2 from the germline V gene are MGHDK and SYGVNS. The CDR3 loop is CASSELLETQYF. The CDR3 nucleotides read TGTGCCAGCAGTGAATTATTAGAGACCCAGTACTTC.

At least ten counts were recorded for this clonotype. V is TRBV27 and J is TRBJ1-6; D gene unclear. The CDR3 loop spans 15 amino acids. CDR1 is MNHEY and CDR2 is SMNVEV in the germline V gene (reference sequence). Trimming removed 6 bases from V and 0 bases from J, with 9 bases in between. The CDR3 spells CASRRASSYNSPLHF. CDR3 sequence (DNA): TGTGCCAGCAGAAGGGCGAGCTCCTATAATTCACCCCTCCACTTT.

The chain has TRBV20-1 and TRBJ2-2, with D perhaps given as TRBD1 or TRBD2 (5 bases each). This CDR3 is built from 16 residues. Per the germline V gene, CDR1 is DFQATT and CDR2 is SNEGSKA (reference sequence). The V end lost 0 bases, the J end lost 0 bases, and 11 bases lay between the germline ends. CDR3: CSARDTGTSNTGELFF. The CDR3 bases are TGCAGTGCTAGAGATACCGGGACCTCGAACACCGGGGAGCTGTTTTTT.

CDR3: CASSYIRGGANNEQFF. CDR3 DNA sequence: TGTGCCAGCAGTTACATACGGGGGGGCGCCAACAATGAGCAGTTCTTC. This chain joins TRBV6-2 or TRBV6-3 and TRBJ2-1; the match to TRBD2 covers 8 bases. V was clipped by 2 bases and J by 5 bases; unmatched bases: 8. CDR3 length: 16 residues. Germline V gene lookup returns CDR1 MNHEY and CDR2 SVGEGT.

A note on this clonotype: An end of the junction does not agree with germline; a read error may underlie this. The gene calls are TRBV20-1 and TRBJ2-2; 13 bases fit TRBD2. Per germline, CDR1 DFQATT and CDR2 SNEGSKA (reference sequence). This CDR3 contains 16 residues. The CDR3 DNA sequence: TGCTGTGCTAGGGCAGGACTAGCGGGAGTAACCGGGGAGCTGTTTTTT. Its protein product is CCARAGLAGVTGELFF.

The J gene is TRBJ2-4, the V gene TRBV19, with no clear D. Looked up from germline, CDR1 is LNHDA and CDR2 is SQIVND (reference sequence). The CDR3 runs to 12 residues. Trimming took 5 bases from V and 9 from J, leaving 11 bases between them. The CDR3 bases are TGTGCCAGTAGTTTTGGCGAAGGCATTCAGTACTTC. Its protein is CASSFGEGIQYF. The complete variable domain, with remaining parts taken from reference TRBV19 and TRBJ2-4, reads DGGITQSPKYLFRKEGQNVTLSCEQNLNHDAMYWYRQDPGQGLRLIYYSQIVNDFQKGDIAEGYSVSREKKESFPLTVTSAQKNPTAFYLCASSFGEGIQYFGAGTRLSVL.

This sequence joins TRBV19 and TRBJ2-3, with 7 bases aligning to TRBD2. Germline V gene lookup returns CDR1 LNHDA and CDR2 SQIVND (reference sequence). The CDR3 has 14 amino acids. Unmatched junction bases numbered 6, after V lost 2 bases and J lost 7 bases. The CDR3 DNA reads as TGTGCCAGTAGTATACGGGGGGAAAAAAATACGCAGTATTTT. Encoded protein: CASSIRGEKNTQYF.

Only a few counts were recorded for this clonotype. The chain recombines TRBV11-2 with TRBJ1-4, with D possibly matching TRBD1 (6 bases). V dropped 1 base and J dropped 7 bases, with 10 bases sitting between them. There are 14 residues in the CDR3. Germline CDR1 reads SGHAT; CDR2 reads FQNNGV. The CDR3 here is CASSLVGGAEKLFF. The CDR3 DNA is TGTGCCAGCAGCTTAGTGGGGGGGGCTGAAAAACTGTTTTTT.

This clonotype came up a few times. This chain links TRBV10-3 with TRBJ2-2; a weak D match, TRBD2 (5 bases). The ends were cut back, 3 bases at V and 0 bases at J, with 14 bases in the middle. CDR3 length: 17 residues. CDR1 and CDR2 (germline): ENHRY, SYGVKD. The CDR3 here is CAISDLRLATNTGELFF. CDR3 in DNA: TGTGCCATCAGTGATTTGCGGCTAGCTACGAACACCGGGGAGCTGTTTTTT.

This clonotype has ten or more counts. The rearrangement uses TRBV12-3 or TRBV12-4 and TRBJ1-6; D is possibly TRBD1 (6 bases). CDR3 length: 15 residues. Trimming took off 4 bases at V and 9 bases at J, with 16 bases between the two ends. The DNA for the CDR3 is TGTGCCAGCAGTTCCAACAGGGAGGGGGGTTCACCCCTCCACTTT. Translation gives CASSSNREGGSPLHF.

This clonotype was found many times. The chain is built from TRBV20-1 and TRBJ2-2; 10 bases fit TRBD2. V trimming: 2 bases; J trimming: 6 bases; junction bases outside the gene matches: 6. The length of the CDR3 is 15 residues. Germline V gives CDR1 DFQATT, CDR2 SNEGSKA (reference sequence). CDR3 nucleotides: TGCAGTGCTAGACCGGCTAGCGGGGGACCCGGGGAGCTGTTTTTT. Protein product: CSARPASGGPGELFF.

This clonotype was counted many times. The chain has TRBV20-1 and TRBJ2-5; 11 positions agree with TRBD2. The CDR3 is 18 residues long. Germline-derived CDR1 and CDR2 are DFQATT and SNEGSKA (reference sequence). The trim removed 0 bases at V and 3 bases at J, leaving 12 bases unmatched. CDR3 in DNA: TGCAGTGCTAGAGAAGTAACTAGCGGGGGCCCGGGGAAAGAGACCCAGTACTTC. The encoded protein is CSAREVTSGGPGKETQYF.

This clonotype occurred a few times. The CDR3 sequence: CASSISGVSPLHF. CDR3 DNA: TGTGCCAGTAGTATCTCGGGAGTTTCACCCCTCCACTTT. The chain uses TRBV19 and TRBJ1-6, with no clear D. The germline CDR1 and CDR2 sequences are LNHDA and SQIVND (reference sequence). The CDR3 is 13 amino acids. V was trimmed by 3 bases and J by 9 bases, leaving 9 bases between them.